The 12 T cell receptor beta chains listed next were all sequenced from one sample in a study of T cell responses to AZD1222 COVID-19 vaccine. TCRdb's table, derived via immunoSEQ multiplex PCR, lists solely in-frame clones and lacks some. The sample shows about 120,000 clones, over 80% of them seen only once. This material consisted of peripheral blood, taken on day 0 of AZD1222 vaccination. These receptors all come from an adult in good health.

The CDR3 here is CASSKGQSNTEAFF. CDR3 DNA: TGTGCCAGTAGTAAAGGGCAGTCGAACACTGAAGCTTTCTTT. The chain employs TRBV19 and TRBJ1-1; D not resolved. V dropped 4 bases and J dropped 1 base, with 10 bases sitting between them. The CDR3 has 14 amino acids. Looked up from germline, CDR1 is LNHDA and CDR2 is SQIVND (reference sequence).

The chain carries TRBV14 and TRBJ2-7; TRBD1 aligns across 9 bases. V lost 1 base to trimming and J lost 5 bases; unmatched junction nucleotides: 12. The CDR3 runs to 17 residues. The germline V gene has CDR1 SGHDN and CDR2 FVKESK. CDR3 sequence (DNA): TGTGCCAGCAGCCAAGTGCTACCCCGGGACAGGGCCCACGAGCAGTACTTC. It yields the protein CASSQVLPRDRAHEQYF.

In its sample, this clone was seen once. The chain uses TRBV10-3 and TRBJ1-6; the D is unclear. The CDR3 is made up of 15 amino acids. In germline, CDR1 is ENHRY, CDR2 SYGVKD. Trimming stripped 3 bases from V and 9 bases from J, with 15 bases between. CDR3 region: CAISDGGTLGSPLHF. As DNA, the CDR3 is TGTGCCATCAGTGACGGTGGAACACTCGGTTCACCCCTCCACTTT.

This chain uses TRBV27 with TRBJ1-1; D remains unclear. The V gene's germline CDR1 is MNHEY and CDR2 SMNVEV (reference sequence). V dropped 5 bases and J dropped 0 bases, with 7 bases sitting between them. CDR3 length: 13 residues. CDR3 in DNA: TGTGCCAGCAGTAGCCCCTTGAACACTGAAGCTTTCTTT. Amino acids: CASSSPLNTEAFF.

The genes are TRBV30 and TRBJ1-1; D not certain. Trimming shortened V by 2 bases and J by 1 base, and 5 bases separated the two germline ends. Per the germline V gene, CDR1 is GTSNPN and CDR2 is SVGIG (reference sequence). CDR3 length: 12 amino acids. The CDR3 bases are TGTGCCTGGAGTTTCTCGAACACTGAAGCTTTCTTT. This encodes CAWSFSNTEAFF.

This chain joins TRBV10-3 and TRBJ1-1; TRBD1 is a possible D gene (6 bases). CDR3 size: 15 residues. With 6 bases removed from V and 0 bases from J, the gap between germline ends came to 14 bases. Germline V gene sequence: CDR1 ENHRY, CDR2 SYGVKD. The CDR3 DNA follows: TGTGCCATCAGGAACCAGGGGTTCTTGAACACTGAAGCTTTCTTT. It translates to CAIRNQGFLNTEAFF.

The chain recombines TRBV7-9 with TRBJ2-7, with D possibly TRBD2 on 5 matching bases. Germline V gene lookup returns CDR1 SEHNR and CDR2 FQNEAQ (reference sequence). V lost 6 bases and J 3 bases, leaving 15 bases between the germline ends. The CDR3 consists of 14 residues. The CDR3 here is CASSLNRENYEQYF. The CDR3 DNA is TGTGCCAGCAGTCTTAATAGGGAGAACTACGAGCAGTACTTC.

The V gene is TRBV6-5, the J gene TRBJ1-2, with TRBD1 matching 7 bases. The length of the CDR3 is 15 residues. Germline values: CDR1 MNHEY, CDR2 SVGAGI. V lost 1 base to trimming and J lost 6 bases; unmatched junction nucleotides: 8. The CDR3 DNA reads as TGTGCCAGCAGTTACTACCGGGACAGTTTGAATGGCTACACCTTC. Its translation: CASSYYRDSLNGYTF.

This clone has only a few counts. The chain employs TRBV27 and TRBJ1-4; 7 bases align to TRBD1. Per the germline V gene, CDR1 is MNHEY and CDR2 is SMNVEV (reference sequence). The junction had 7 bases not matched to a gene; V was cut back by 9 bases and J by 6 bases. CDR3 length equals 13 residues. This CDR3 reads CASIGQADEKLFF. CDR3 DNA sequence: TGTGCCAGTATAGGACAGGCCGATGAAAAACTGTTTTTT.

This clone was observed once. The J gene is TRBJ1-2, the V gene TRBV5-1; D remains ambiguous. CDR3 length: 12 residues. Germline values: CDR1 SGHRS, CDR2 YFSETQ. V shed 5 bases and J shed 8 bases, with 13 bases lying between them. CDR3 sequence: CASSPMGEGYTF. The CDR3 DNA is TGCGCCAGCAGTCCCATGGGTGAAGGCTACACCTTC.

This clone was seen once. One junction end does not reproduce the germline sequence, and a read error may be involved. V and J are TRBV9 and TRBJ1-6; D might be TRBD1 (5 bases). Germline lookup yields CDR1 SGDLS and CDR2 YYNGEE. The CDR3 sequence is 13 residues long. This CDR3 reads CVSSVVRGSPLHF. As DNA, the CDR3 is TGTGTCAGCAGCGTAGTTCGGGGGTCACCCCTCCACTTT.

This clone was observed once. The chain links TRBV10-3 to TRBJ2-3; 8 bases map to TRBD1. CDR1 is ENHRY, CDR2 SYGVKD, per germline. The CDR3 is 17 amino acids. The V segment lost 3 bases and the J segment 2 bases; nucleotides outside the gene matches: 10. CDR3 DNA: TGTGCCATCAGTGATACCTACAGGGGGAACGCCACAGATACGCAGTATTTT. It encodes CAISDTYRGNATDTQYF.